This TCR beta chain stems from a study of graft-versus-host responses after intestinal transplantation. Study in general: Every transplant recipient was induced with anti-thymocyte globulin, then maintained on tacrolimus and steroids for approximately three years. Findings and limits, study-wide: Allografts from individuals with graft-donor T cell macrochimerism displayed high graft-versus-host to host-versus-graft clonal ratios. Present in recipient marrow, GvH clones included some that appeared first in ileum or blood.

This CDR3 region has 16 residues. About this clone itself: Its antigen is as yet unknown.

Sequenced by immunoSEQ multiplex PCR; TCRdb stores in-frame clones only, minus some. Among approximately 100,000 clones listed, roughly 90% were seen once. This chain links TRBV21-1 with TRBJ2-7; TRBD1 was called by the table and not checked on the DNA. TRBV21-1 is shown as a pseudogene. The sequencing used unstimulated CD4+ T cells sorted from spleen or lymph node cells, collected before intestinal transplant. The receptor comes from a human donor who received an intestinal transplant. CDR3 loop: CASSKAGSDTPGEQYF. In DNA form, the CDR3 reads TGTGCCAGCAGCAAAGCCGGGTCGGACACCCCTGGGGAGCAGTACTTC.